This T cell receptor beta chain appears in the sequencing data of a study of CD8 T cells in ankylosing spondylitis. Study-wide results and limits: Several highly homologous variants made up a TCR beta motif that seemed to typify ankylosing spondylitis blood. The study looked at matched synovial fluid samples from ankylosing spondylitis patients. Disease-linked clones were reported to be significantly enriched there.

This CDR3 is 15 amino acids long. Trimming at V came to 6 bases and at J to 4 bases, leaving 5 bases not matched to a gene. This clonotype was seen a handful of times. Its antigen is still unknown. TCRdb redid the calling of the 5' RACE reads with MiXCR, one entry per CDR3 protein. The sample includes 36,000 or so distinct CDR3 sequences, approximately 11% seen only once; the top ten take around 20%. Sample: synovial fluid, either unsorted or a sorted T cell fraction (not recorded which). The chain has TRBV12-3 or TRBV12-4 and TRBJ2-3; 12 bases are shared with TRBD2. This TCR was sampled from a male donor with ankylosing spondylitis. DNA of the CDR3: TGTGCCAGCAGCCTGACTAGCGGGAGTGCAGATACGCAGTATTTT. Protein: CASSLTSGSADTQYF.